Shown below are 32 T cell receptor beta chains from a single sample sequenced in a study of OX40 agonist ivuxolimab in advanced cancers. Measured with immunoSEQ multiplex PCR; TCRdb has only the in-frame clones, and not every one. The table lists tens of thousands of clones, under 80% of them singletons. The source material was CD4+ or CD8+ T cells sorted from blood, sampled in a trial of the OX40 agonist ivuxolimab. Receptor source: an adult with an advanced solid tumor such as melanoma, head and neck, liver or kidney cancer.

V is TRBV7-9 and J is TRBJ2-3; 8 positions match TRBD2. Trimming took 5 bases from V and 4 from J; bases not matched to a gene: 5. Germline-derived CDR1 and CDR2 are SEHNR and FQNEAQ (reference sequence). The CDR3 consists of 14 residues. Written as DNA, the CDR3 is TGTGCCAGCAGCACGGGGGGGACGTCAGATACGCAGTATTTT. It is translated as CASSTGGTSDTQYF. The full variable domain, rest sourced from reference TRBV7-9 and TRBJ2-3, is DTGVSQNPRHKITKRGQNVTFRCDPISEHNRLYWYRQTLGQGPEFLTYFQNEAQLEKSRLLSDRFSAERPKGSFSTLEIQRTEQGDSAMYLCASSTGGTSDTQYFGPGTRLTVL.

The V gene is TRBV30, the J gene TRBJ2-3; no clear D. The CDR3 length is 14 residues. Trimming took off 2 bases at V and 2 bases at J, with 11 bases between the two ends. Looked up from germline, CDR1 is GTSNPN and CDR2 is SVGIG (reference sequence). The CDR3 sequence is CAWSSLVYTDTQYF. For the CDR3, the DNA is TGTGCCTGGAGTTCCCTAGTATACACAGATACGCAGTATTTT.

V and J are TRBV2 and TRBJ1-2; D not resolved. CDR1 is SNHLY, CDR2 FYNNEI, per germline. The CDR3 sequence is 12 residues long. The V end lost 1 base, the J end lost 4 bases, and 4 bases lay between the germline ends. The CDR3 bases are TGTGCCAGCAGTGAAGTAGGCTATGGCTACACCTTC. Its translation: CASSEVGYGYTF.

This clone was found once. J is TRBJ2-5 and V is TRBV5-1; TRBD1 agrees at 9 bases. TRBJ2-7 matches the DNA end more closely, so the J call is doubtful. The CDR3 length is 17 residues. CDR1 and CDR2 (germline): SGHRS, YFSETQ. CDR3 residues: CASSPLLGQGKTYEQYF. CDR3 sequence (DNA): TGCGCCAGCAGCCCGTTACTTGGACAGGGGAAAACCTACGAGCAGTACTTC.

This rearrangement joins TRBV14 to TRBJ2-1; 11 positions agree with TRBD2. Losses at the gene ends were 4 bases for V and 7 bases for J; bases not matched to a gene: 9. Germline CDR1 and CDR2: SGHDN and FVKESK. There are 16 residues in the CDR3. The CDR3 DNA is TGTGCCAGCAGCCGCCTAGCGGGGGGTGGTCGGAATGAGCAGTTCTTC. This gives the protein CASSRLAGGGRNEQFF.

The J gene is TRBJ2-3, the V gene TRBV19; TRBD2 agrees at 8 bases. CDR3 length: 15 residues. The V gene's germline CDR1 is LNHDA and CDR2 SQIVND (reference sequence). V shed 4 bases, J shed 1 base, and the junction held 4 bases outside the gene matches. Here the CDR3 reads CASSSSGVRTDTQYF. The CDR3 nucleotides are TGTGCCAGTAGTAGTAGCGGGGTCCGCACAGATACGCAGTATTTT. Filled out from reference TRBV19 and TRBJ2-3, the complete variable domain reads DGGITQSPKYLFRKEGQNVTLSCEQNLNHDAMYWYRQDPGQGLRLIYYSQIVNDFQKGDIAEGYSVSREKKESFPLTVTSAQKNPTAFYLCASSSSGVRTDTQYFGPGTRLTVL.

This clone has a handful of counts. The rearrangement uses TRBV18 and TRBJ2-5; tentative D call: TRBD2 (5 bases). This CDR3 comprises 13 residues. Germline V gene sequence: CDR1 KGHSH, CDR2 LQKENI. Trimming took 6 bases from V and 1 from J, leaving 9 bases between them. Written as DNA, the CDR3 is TGTGCCAGCTCCCCCGGGATCCAAGAGACCCAGTACTTC. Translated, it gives CASSPGIQETQYF. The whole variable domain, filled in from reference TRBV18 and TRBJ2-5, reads NAGVMQNPRHLVRRRGQEARLRCSPMKGHSHVYWYRQLPEEGLKFMVYLQKENIIDESGMPKERFSAEFPKEGPSILRIQQVVRGDSAAYFCASSPGIQETQYFGPGTRLLVL.

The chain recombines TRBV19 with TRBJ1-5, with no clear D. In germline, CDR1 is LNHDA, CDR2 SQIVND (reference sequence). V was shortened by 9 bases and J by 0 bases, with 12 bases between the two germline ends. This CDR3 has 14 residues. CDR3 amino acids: CASNPGNSNQPQHF. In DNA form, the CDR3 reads TGTGCCAGCAATCCGGGAAATAGCAATCAGCCCCAGCATTTT.

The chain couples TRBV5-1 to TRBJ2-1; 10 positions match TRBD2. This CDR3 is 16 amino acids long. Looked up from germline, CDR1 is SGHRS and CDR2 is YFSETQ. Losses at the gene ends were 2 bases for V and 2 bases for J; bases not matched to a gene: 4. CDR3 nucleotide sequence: TGCGCCAGCAGCTTCCAAAGCGGGGGGGCCTACAATGAGCAGTTCTTC. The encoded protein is CASSFQSGGAYNEQFF.

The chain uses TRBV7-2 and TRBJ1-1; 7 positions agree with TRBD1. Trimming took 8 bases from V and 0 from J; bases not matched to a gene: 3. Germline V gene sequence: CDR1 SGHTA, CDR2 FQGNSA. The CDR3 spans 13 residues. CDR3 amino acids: CASAQGMNTEAFF. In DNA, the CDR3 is TGTGCCAGCGCACAGGGGATGAACACTGAAGCTTTCTTT.

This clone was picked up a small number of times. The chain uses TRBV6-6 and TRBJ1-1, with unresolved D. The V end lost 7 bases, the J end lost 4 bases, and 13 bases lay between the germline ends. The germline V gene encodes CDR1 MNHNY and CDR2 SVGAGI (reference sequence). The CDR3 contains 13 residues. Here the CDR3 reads CASTQEVSTEAFF. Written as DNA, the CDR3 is TGTGCCAGCACCCAGGAAGTTTCCACTGAAGCTTTCTTT.

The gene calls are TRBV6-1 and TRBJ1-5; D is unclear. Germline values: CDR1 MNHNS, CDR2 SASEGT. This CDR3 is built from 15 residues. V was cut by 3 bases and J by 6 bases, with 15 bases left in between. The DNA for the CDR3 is TGTGCCAGCAGTGAGGGTCCGGCTGTTGGTCAGCCCCAGCATTTT. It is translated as CASSEGPAVGQPQHF.

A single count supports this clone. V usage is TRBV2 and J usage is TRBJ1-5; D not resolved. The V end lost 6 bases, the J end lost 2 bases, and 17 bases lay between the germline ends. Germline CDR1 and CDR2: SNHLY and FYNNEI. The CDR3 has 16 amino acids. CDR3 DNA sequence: TGTGCCAGCAGCGTAGGCCCCCAGATCCGCAATCAGCCCCAGCATTTT. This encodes CASSVGPQIRNQPQHF.

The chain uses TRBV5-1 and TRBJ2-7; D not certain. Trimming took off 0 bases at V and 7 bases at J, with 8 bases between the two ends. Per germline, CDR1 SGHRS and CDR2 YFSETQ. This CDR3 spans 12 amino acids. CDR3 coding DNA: TGCGCCAGCAGCTTGGAGACACCTGAGCAGTACTTC. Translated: CASSLETPEQYF. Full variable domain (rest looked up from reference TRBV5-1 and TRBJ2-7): KAGVTQTPRYLIKTRGQQVTLSCSPISGHRSVSWYQQTPGQGLQFLFEYFSETQRNKGNFPGRFSGRQFSNSRSEMNVSTLELGDSALYLCASSLETPEQYFGPGTRLTVT.

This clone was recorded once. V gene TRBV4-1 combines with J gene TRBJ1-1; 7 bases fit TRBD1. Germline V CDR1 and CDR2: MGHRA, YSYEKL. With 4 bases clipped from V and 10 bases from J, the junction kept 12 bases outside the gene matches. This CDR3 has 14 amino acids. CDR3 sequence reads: CASSPTQGERSAFF. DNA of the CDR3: TGCGCCAGCAGCCCGACCCAGGGGGAGAGGTCAGCTTTCTTT.

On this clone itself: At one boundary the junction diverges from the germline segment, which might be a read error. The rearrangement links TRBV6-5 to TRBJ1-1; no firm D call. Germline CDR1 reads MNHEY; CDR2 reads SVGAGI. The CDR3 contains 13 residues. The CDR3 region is CASSSVRTPETFF. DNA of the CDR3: TGTGCCAGCAGTTCGGTTCGGACCCCTGAAACTTTCTTT.

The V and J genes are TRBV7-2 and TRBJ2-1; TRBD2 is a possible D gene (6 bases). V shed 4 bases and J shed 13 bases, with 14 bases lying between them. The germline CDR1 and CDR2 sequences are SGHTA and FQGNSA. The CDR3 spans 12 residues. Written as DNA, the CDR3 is TGTGCCAGCAGCTCGGACTACACAAAACAGTTCTTC. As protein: CASSSDYTKQFF.

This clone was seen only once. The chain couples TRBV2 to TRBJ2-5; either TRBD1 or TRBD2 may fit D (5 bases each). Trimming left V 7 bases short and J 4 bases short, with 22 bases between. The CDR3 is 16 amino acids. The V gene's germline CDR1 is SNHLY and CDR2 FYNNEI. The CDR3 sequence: CASKENRGRHVETQYF. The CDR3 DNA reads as TGTGCCAGCAAAGAAAACCGGGGACGCCACGTAGAGACCCAGTACTTC.

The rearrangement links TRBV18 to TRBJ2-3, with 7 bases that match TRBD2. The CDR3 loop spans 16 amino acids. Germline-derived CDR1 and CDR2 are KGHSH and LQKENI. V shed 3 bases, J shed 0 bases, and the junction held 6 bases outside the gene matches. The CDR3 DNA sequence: TGTGCCAGCTCACCCGCTAGCGGTACTAGCACAGATACGCAGTATTTT. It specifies CASSPASGTSTDTQYF.

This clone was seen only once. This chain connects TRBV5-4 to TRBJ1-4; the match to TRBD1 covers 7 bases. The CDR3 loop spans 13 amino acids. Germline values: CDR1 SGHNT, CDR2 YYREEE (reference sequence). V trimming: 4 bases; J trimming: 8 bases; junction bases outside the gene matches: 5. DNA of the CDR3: TGTGCCAGCAGCGACAGGGTAGCCGAAAAACTGTTTTTT. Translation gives CASSDRVAEKLFF.

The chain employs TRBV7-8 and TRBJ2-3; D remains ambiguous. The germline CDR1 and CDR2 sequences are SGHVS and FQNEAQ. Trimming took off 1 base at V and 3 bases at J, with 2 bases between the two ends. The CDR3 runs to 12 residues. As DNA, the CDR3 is TGTGCCAGCAGCTTAGAAACAGATACGCAGTATTTT. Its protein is CASSLETDTQYF.

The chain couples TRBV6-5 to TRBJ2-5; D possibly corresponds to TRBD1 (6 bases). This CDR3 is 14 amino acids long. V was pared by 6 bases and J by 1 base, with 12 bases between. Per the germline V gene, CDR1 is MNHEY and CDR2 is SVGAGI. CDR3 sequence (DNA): TGTGCCAGCAGCCATCGGGACATCCAAGAGACCCAGTACTTC. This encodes CASSHRDIQETQYF.

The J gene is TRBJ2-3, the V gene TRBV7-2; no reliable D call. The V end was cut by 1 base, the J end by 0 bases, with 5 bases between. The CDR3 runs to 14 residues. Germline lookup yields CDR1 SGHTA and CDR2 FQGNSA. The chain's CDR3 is CASSLGHSTDTQYF. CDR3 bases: TGTGCCAGCAGCTTAGGTCACAGCACAGATACGCAGTATTTT.

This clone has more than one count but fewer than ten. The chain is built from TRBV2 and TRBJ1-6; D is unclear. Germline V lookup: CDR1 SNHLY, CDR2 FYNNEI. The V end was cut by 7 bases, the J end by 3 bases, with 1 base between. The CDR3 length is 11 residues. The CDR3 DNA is TGTGCCAGCATCTATAATTCACCCCTCCACTTT. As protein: CASIYNSPLHF.

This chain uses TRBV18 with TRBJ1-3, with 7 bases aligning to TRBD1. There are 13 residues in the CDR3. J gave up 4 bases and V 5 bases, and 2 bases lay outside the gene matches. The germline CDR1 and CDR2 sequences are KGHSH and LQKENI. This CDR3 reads CASSGTAGNTIYF. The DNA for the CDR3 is TGTGCCAGCTCAGGGACAGCCGGAAACACCATATATTTT.

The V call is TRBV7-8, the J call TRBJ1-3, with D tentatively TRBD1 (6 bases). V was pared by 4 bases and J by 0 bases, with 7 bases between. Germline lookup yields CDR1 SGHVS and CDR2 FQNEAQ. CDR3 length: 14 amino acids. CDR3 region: CASSWDNSGNTIYF. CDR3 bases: TGTGCCAGCAGCTGGGACAACTCTGGAAACACCATATATTTT.

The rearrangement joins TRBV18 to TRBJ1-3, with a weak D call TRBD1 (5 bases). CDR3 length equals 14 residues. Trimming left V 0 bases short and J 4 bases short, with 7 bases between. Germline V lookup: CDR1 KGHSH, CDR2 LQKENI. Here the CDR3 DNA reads TGTGCCAGCTCACCACCGGGGACGGGAAACACCATATATTTT. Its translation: CASSPPGTGNTIYF.

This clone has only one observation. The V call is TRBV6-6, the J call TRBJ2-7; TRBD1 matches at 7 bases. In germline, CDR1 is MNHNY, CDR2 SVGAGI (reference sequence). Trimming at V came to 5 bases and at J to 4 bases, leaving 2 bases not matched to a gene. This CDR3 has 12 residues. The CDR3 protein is CASSRQGYEQYF. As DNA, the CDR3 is TGTGCCAGCAGTCGACAGGGTTACGAGCAGTACTTC.

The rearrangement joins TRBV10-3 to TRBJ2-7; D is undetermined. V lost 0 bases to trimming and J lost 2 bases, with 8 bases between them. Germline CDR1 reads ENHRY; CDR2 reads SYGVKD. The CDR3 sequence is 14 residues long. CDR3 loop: CAISESGYTYEQYF. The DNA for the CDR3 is TGTGCCATCAGTGAGTCGGGGTACACCTACGAGCAGTACTTC.

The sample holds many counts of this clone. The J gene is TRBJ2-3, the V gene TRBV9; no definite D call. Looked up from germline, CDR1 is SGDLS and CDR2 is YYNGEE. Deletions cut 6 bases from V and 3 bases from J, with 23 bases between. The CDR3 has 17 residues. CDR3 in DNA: TGTGCCAGCAACCTAGAGGCCCAAGGTCCAGCGACAGATACGCAGTATTTT. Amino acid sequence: CASNLEAQGPATDTQYF.

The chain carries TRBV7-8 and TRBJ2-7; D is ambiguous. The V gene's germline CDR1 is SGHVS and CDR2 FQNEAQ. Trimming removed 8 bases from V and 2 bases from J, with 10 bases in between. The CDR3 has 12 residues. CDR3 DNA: TGTGCCAGCGGTGGGCTTCCCTACGAGCAGTACTTC. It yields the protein CASGGLPYEQYF.

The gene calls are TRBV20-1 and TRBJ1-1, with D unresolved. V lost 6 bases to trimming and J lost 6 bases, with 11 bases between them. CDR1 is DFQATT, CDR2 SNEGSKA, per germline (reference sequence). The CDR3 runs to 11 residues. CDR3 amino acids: CSAKKLAEAFF. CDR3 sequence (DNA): TGCAGTGCGAAAAAACTGGCTGAAGCTTTCTTT.